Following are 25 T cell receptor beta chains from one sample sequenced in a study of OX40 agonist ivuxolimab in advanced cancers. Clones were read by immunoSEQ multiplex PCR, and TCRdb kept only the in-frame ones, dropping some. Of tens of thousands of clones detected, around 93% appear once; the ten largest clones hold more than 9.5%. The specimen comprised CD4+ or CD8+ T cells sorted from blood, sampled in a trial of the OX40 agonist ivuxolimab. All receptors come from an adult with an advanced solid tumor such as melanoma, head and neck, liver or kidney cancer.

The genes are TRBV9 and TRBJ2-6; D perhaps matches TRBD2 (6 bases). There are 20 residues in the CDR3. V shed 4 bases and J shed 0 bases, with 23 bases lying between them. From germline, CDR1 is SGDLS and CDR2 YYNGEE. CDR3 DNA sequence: TGTGCCAGCAGCCAAACTAGCTTTGCGGCAGTATCCTCTGGGGCCAACGTCCTGACTTTC. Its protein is CASSQTSFAAVSSGANVLTF.

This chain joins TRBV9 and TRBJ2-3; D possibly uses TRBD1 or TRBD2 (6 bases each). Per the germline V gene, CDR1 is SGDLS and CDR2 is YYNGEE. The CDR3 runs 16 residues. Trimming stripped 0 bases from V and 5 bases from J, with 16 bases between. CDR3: CASSVEGRGGGDTQYF. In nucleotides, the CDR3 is TGTGCCAGCAGCGTAGAGGGCAGGGGAGGTGGAGATACGCAGTATTTT.

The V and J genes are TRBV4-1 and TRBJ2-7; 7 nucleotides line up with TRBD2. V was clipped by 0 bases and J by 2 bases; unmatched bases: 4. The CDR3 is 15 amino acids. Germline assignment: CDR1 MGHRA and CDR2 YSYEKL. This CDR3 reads CASSQDPAGPYEQYF. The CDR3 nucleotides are TGCGCCAGCAGCCAAGACCCAGCGGGACCCTACGAGCAGTACTTC.

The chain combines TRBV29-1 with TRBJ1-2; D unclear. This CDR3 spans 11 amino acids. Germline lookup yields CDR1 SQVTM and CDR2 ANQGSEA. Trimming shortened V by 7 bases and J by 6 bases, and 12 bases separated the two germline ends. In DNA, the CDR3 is TGCAGCGCTAGGACTATTAATGGCTACACCTTC. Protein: CSARTINGYTF.

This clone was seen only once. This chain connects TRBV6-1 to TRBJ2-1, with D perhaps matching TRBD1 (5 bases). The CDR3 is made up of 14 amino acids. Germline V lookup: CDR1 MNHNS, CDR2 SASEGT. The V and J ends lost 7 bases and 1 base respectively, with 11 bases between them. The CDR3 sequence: CASTSDRSYNEQFF. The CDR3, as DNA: TGTGCCAGCACCTCCGACAGATCCTACAATGAGCAGTTCTTC.

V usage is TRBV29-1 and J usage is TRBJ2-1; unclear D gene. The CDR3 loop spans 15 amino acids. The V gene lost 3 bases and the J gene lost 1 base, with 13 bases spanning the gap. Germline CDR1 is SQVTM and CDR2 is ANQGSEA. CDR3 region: CSVDLTETSYNEQFF. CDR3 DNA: TGCAGCGTTGATTTAACAGAAACATCCTACAATGAGCAGTTCTTC.

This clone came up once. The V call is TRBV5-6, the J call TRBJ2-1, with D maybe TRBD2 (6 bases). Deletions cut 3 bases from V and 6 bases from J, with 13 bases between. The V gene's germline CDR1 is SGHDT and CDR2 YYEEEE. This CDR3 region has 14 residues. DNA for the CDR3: TGTGCCAGCAGCTACGGGACTCCGGGCAATGAGCAGTTCTTC. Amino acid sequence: CASSYGTPGNEQFF. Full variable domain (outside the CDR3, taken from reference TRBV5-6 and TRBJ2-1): DAGVTQSPTHLIKTRGQQVTLRCSPKSGHDTVSWYQQALGQGPQFIFQYYEEEERQRGNFPDRFSGHQFPNYSSELNVNALLLGDSALYLCASSYGTPGNEQFFGPGTRLTVL.

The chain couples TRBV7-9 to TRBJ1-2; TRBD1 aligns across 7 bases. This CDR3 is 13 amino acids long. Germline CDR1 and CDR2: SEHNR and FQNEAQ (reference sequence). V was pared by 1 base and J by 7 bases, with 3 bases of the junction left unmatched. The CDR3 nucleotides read TGTGCCAGCAGCTTAGGGACAGGTGTTGGCTACACCTTC. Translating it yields CASSLGTGVGYTF.

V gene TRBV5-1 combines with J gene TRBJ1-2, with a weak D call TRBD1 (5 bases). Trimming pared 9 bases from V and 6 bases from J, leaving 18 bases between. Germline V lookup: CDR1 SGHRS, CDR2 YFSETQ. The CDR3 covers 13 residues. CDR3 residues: CATTWDQGDGYTF. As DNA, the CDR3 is TGCGCCACCACTTGGGACCAGGGCGATGGCTACACCTTC.

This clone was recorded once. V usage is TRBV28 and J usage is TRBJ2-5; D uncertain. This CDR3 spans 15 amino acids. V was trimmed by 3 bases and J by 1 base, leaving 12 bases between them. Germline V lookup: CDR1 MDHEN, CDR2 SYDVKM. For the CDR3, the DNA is TGTGCCAGCAGTTTGGAACAGAACCTCCAAGAGACCCAGTACTTC. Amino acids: CASSLEQNLQETQYF.

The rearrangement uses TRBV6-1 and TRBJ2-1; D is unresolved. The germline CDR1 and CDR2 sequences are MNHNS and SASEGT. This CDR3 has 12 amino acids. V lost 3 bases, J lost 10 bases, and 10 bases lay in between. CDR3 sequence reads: CASSELSPEQFF. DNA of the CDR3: TGTGCCAGCAGTGAGTTGAGCCCCGAGCAGTTCTTC.

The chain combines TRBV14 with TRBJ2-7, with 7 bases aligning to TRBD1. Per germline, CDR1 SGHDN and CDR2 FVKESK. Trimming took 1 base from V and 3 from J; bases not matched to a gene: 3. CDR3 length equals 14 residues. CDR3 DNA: TGTGCCAGCAGCCAAGGACAGGGTGGCTACGAGCAGTACTTC. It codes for CASSQGQGGYEQYF.

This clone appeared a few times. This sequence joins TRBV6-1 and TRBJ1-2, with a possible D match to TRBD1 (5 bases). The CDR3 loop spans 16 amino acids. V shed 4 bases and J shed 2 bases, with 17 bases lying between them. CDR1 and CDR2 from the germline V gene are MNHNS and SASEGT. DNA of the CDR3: TGTGCCAGCAGTGTACCGACAGCTATACGAAACTATGGCTACACCTTC. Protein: CASSVPTAIRNYGYTF.

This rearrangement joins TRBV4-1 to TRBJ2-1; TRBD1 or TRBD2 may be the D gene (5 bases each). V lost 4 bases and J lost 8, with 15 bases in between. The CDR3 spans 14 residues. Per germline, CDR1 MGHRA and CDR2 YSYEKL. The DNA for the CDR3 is TGCGCCAGCAGCCCTCCGGGACGCCCCGATGAGCAGTTCTTC. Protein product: CASSPPGRPDEQFF.

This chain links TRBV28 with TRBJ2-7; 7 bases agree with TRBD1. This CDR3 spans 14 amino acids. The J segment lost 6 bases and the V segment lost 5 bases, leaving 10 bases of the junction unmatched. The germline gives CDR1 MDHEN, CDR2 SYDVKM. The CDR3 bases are TGTGCCAGCAGTCCGACGACAGGGTGGGGCGAGCAGTACTTC. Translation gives CASSPTTGWGEQYF.

The chain's CDR3 is CASSAWTLGETQYF. DNA for the CDR3: TGTGCCAGCAGCGCATGGACTCTCGGGGAGACCCAGTACTTC. The chain carries TRBV13 and TRBJ2-5, with TRBD2 as a possible D gene (5 bases). The CDR3 loop spans 14 amino acids. The germline CDR1 and CDR2 sequences are PRHDT and FYEKMQ (reference sequence). V was pared by 5 bases and J by 5 bases, with 15 bases between.

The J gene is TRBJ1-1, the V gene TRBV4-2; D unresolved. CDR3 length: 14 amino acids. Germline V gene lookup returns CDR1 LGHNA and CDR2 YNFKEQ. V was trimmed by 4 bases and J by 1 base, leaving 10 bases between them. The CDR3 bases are TGTGCCAGCAGCCCTGACTGGGGGAACACTGAAGCTTTCTTT. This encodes CASSPDWGNTEAFF.

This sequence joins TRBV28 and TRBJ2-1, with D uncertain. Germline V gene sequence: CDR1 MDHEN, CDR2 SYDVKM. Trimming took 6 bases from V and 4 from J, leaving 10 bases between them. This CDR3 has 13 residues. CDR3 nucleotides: TGTGCCAGCAGCGAAGAAAATTACAATGAGCAGTTCTTC. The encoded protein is CASSEENYNEQFF.

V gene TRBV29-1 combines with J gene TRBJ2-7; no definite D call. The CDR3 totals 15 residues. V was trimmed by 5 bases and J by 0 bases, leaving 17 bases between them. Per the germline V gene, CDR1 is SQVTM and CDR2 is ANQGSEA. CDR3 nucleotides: TGCAGCGTTTACGCAGAGAGGCGGACCTCCTACGAGCAGTACTTC. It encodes CSVYAERRTSYEQYF.

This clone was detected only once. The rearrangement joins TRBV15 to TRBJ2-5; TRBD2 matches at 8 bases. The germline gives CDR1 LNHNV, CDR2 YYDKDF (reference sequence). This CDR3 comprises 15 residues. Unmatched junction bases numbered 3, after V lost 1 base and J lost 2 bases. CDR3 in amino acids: CATSRGLAPQETQYF. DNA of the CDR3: TGTGCCACCAGCAGAGGACTAGCGCCGCAAGAGACCCAGTACTTC.

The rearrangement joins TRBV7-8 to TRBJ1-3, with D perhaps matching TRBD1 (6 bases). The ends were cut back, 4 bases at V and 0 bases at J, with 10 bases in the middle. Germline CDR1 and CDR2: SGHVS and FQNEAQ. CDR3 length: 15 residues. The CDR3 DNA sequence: TGTGCCAGCAGCTCCACAGGGATCTCTGGAAACACCATATATTTT. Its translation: CASSSTGISGNTIYF.

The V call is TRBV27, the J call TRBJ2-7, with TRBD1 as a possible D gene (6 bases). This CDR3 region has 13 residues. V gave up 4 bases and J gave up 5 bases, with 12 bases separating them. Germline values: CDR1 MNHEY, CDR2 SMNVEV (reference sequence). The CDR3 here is CASSSIPGDEQYF. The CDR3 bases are TGTGCCAGCAGTTCTATACCAGGGGACGAGCAGTACTTC.

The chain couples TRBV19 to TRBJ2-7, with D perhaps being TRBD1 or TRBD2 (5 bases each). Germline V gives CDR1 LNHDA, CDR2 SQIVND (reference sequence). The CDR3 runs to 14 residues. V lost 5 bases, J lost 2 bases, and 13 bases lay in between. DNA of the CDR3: TGTGCCAGTAGTGAAGGGACCGGAGCCTACGAGCAGTACTTC. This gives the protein CASSEGTGAYEQYF.

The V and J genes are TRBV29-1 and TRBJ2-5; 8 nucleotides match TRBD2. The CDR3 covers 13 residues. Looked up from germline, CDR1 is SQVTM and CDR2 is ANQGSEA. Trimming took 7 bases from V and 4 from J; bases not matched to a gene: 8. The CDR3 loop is CSAKAGAGETQYF. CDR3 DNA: TGCAGCGCTAAAGCGGGAGCCGGAGAGACCCAGTACTTC.

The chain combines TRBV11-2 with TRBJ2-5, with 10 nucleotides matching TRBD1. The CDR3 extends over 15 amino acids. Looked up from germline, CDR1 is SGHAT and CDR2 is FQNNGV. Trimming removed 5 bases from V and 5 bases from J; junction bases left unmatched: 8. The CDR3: CASSLGDRGDETQYF. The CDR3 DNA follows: TGTGCCAGCAGCCTTGGGGACAGGGGTGATGAGACCCAGTACTTC. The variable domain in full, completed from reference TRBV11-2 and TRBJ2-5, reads EAGVAQSPRYKIIEKRQSVAFWCNPISGHATLYWYQQILGQGPKLLIQFQNNGVVDDSQLPKDRFSAERLKGVDSTLKIQPAKLEDSAVYLCASSLGDRGDETQYFGPGTRLLVL.